The 23 T cell receptor beta chains below all came from one sample that was sequenced in a study of cytomegalovirus exposure and HLA in healthy donors. The PCR contained 60 Vbeta and 13 Jbeta primers. The repertoire was sequenced with immunoSEQ multiplex PCR; TCRdb's copy has only in-frame clones and lacks some. This repertoire shows roughly 100,000 clones, 50% to 70% found once; its top ten account for 3.8%. Sequencing input: PBMCs. The receptors were sampled from a man aged 30-40 years in good health and CMV-seropositive.

V is TRBV2 and J is TRBJ2-2, with TRBD1 matching over 10 bases. After removal of 2 bases from V and 3 bases from J, the junction contained 9 bases not matched to a gene. The CDR3 has 18 residues. Germline lookup yields CDR1 SNHLY and CDR2 FYNNEI. The CDR3 region has the DNA TGTGCCAGCAGTGAATTGGGGACAGGGGACCCTTACACCGGGGAGCTGTTTTTT. The encoded protein is CASSELGTGDPYTGELFF.

The rearrangement uses TRBV30 and TRBJ2-2; possibly TRBD2 for D (5 bases). Germline V gives CDR1 GTSNPN, CDR2 SVGIG (reference sequence). The length of the CDR3 is 15 residues. Trimming left V 0 bases short and J 4 bases short, with 12 bases between. DNA of the CDR3: TGTGCCTGGAGTGTATCCGGGATCGGCACCGGGGAGCTGTTTTTT. It is translated as CAWSVSGIGTGELFF.

This clone came up once. DNA of the CDR3: TGTGCCAGCAGTTGGCGGCAGGGGTATAATTCACCCCTCCACTTT. Translated, it gives CASSWRQGYNSPLHF. The V and J genes are TRBV6-5 and TRBJ1-6; TRBD1 is a possible D gene (6 bases). With 4 bases removed from V and 4 bases from J, the gap between germline ends came to 11 bases. CDR3 length: 15 residues. CDR1 is MNHEY and CDR2 is SVGAGI in the germline V gene.

Notes on this clone: Sequence at one end of the junction differs from germline and may be a read error. The V call is TRBV6-1, the J call TRBJ1-3; 7 bases match TRBD1. There are 16 residues in the CDR3. Germline assignment: CDR1 MNHNS and CDR2 SASEGT. DNA of the CDR3: TGTGCCAGCAGTGTTCAGCCGGGACAGCCTGGAAGCACCATATATTTT. Protein product: CASSVQPGQPGSTIYF.

The chain is built from TRBV7-6 and TRBJ1-3; a possible D gene is TRBD1 (5 bases). The germline V and J ends were trimmed by 5 bases and 1 base, with 12 bases remaining between them. This CDR3 contains 15 residues. Germline V gene lookup returns CDR1 SGHVS and CDR2 FNYEAQ. CDR3 region: CASSPARASGNTIYF. The CDR3 DNA follows: TGTGCCAGCAGCCCCGCCAGGGCATCTGGAAACACCATATATTTT.

The chain combines TRBV19 with TRBJ1-6, with D possibly being TRBD1 (5 bases). The CDR3 is 12 amino acids. V lost 5 bases and J lost 9, with 8 bases in between. Germline values: CDR1 LNHDA, CDR2 SQIVND (reference sequence). CDR3 in amino acids: CASSSGISPLHF. The CDR3 DNA follows: TGTGCCAGTAGTTCAGGGATTTCACCCCTCCACTTT.

The chain employs TRBV11-3 and TRBJ2-3; D uncertain. The CDR3 consists of 16 residues. Looked up from germline, CDR1 is SGHNT and CDR2 is YENEEA. V lost 1 base and J lost 4, with 15 bases in between. CDR3 protein: CASSLGILVSADTQYF. The CDR3 DNA reads TGTGCCAGCAGCTTAGGGATTCTAGTGTCGGCAGATACGCAGTATTTT.

This clone came up a few times. V usage is TRBV2 and J usage is TRBJ2-7, with 8 nucleotides matching TRBD2. Per germline, CDR1 SNHLY and CDR2 FYNNEI. V dropped 1 base and J dropped 9; count of bases not matched to a gene: 8. CDR3 size: 14 residues. The CDR3 nucleotides are TGTGCCAGCAGTGAAGAGTCGGGGGGGCTGGGGCAGTACTTC. The encoded protein is CASSEESGGLGQYF.

As regards this clone: One end of the junction does not line up with germline, which may come from a read error. This CDR3 is CASSLDRDSGNTIYF. DNA for the CDR3: TGTGCCAGTAGTTTAGACCGGGACTCTGGAAACACCATATATTTT. The genes are TRBV19 and TRBJ1-3; D call uncertain. Germline CDR1 LNHDA, CDR2 SQIVND (reference sequence). The CDR3 is 15 residues long.

This chain links TRBV15 with TRBJ2-1; a possible D gene is TRBD2 (7 bases). Between the trimmed V and J ends, which lost 0 bases and 9 bases, there was a span of 15 bases. CDR1 is LNHNV, CDR2 YYDKDF, per germline (reference sequence). This CDR3 contains 15 residues. CDR3 in amino acids: CATSRDRGAGFEQFF. The CDR3 nucleotides read TGTGCCACCAGCAGAGACCGGGGGGCCGGGTTTGAGCAGTTCTTC. Filled out from reference TRBV15 and TRBJ2-1, the complete variable domain reads DAMVIQNPRYQVTQFGKPVTLSCSQTLNHNVMYWYQQKSSQAPKLLFHYYDKDFNNEADTPDNFQSRRPNTSFCFLDIRSPGLGDTAMYLCATSRDRGAGFEQFFGPGTRLTVL.

The CDR3 loop is CASSIQGAQDTQYF. DNA of the CDR3: TGTGCCAGTAGTATACAAGGGGCGCAAGATACGCAGTATTTT. The gene calls are TRBV19 and TRBJ2-3; a possible D gene is TRBD1 (5 bases). This CDR3 comprises 14 residues. V was shortened by 2 bases and J by 5 bases, with 11 bases between the two germline ends. Germline CDR1 reads LNHDA; CDR2 reads SQIVND (reference sequence).

The chain recombines TRBV19 with TRBJ1-3; D uncertain. Germline V gene data show CDR1 as LNHDA and CDR2 as SQIVND (reference sequence). V was trimmed by 5 bases and J by 0 bases, leaving 5 bases between them. The CDR3 covers 13 residues. CDR3 nucleotides: TGTGCCAGTAGTCTGTACTCTGGAAACACCATATATTTT. It is translated as CASSLYSGNTIYF.

V and J are TRBV6-1 and TRBJ1-1; TRBD1 agrees at 7 bases. CDR3 length equals 15 residues. Germline values: CDR1 MNHNS, CDR2 SASEGT. V shed 2 bases, J shed 2 bases, and the junction held 5 bases outside the gene matches. This chain's CDR3 is CASSEIWTGNTEAFF. CDR3 bases: TGTGCCAGCAGTGAAATCTGGACAGGAAACACTGAAGCTTTCTTT.

There are a few counts of this clone. The V gene is TRBV19, the J gene TRBJ1-1; D is unclear. The CDR3 loop spans 17 amino acids. In germline, CDR1 is LNHDA, CDR2 SQIVND (reference sequence). Trimming shortened V by 5 bases and J by 6 bases, and 25 bases separated the two germline ends. The CDR3 DNA follows: TGTGCCAGTAGTCGTGCGCGACAACCCTTAGAACAAGCTGAAGCTTTCTTT. It codes for CASSRARQPLEQAEAFF.

The V and J genes are TRBV2 and TRBJ2-6; 7 nucleotides align to TRBD1. Germline V gives CDR1 SNHLY, CDR2 FYNNEI. The CDR3 has 17 residues. The junction had 10 bases not matched to a gene; V was cut back by 8 bases and J by 0 bases. The CDR3 DNA sequence: TGTGCCAGCGTGGGGGACAGTCCAAGCTCTGGGGCCAACGTCCTGACTTTC. It encodes CASVGDSPSSGANVLTF. The whole variable domain, filled in from reference TRBV2 and TRBJ2-6, reads EPEVTQTPSHQVTQMGQEVILRCVPISNHLYFYWYRQILGQKVEFLVSFYNNEISEKSEIFDDQFSVERPDGSNFTLKIRSTKLEDSAMYFCASVGDSPSSGANVLTFGAGSRLTVL.

The J gene is TRBJ2-2, the V gene TRBV10-3, with 8 bases that match TRBD2. The CDR3 is made up of 17 amino acids. V dropped 2 bases and J dropped 4; count of bases not matched to a gene: 9. Germline V gene data show CDR1 as ENHRY and CDR2 as SYGVKD. The CDR3: CAISEIPGGPGTGELFF. CDR3 sequence (DNA): TGTGCCATCAGTGAGATTCCGGGGGGGCCGGGCACCGGGGAGCTGTTTTTT.

The V call is TRBV2, the J call TRBJ1-5; D is undetermined. V was cut by 6 bases and J by 2 bases, with 14 bases left in between. Germline V CDR1 and CDR2: SNHLY, FYNNEI. The CDR3 extends over 15 amino acids. The CDR3 DNA follows: TGTGCCAGCAGGTCCGCGGGAGAGGGCAATCAGCCCCAGCATTTT. Amino acids: CASRSAGEGNQPQHF.

The chain combines TRBV5-6 with TRBJ1-2; D may be TRBD1 (6 bases). V lost 4 bases and J lost 4, with 11 bases in between. Germline V gene data show CDR1 as SGHDT and CDR2 as YYEEEE. The length of the CDR3 is 13 residues. The CDR3 nucleotides read TGTGCCAGCAGCCCCGGACAGTCCTATGGCTACACCTTC. It translates to CASSPGQSYGYTF. The full variable domain, completed using reference TRBV5-6 and TRBJ1-2, is DAGVTQSPTHLIKTRGQQVTLRCSPKSGHDTVSWYQQALGQGPQFIFQYYEEEERQRGNFPDRFSGHQFPNYSSELNVNALLLGDSALYLCASSPGQSYGYTFGSGTRLTVV.

The sample holds a few counts of this clone. The chain uses TRBV29-1 and TRBJ2-7, with D perhaps TRBD2 (5 bases). V was trimmed by 7 bases and J by 0 bases, leaving 16 bases between them. Germline V lookup: CDR1 SQVTM, CDR2 ANQGSEA. This CDR3 is 14 amino acids long. In DNA form, the CDR3 reads TGCAGCGCCGCAGAACGAGGGAGCTCCTACGAGCAGTACTTC. Protein sequence: CSAAERGSSYEQYF.

The rearrangement links TRBV5-1 to TRBJ1-1; D is uncertain. Germline-derived CDR1 and CDR2 are SGHRS and YFSETQ. CDR3 length: 15 residues. Trimming shortened V by 4 bases and J by 0 bases, and 13 bases separated the two germline ends. The CDR3 coding sequence is TGCGCCAGCAGCCAAGCGGGCCGAGTGAACACTGAAGCTTTCTTT. The encoded protein is CASSQAGRVNTEAFF.

The chain joins TRBV25-1 to TRBJ2-3; D is possibly TRBD1 (6 bases). The CDR3 covers 16 residues. Trimming removed 3 bases from V and 3 bases from J, with 16 bases in between. Per germline, CDR1 MGHDK and CDR2 SYGVNS. CDR3 sequence: CASSDSRGHGTDTQYF. Written as DNA, the CDR3 is TGTGCCAGCAGTGACTCGAGGGGACACGGGACAGATACGCAGTATTTT.

The V and J genes are TRBV6-5 and TRBJ1-4, with TRBD1 identical over 10 bases. V shed 6 bases, J shed 5 bases, and the junction held 6 bases outside the gene matches. CDR3 length equals 15 residues. Germline CDR1 reads MNHEY; CDR2 reads SVGAGI. The CDR3 is CASSRGTGVNEKLFF. CDR3 DNA: TGTGCCAGCAGCCGAGGGACAGGGGTGAATGAAAAACTGTTTTTT.

The chain has TRBV6-4 and TRBJ2-1; tentatively, D is TRBD1 (6 bases). V shed 2 bases and J shed 4 bases, with 6 bases lying between them. Germline CDR1 reads MRHNA; CDR2 reads SNTAGT. The CDR3 extends over 13 amino acids. The CDR3 region is CASSDDRYNEQFF. CDR3 nucleotide sequence: TGTGCCAGCAGTGACGACAGGTACAATGAGCAGTTCTTC.